This T cell receptor (beta chain) was recovered during a study of T cell responses to AZD1222 COVID-19 vaccine. Study findings and constraints: Rises in breadth and depth of Spike-specific TCRs came after two AZD1222 doses. Donors skewed white British and female; clonal diversity was possibly underestimated. The peak T cell response came first, and repertoires were sampled only after it.

A note on this clone: Its matching antigen is unknown.

The protocol was immunoSEQ multiplex PCR, while the TCRdb copy is restricted to in-frame clones and leaves out a portion. This table has 96,000 or so clones, about 89% appearing once. Germline V gene data show CDR1 as SGDLS and CDR2 as YYNGEE. The V and J ends lost 3 bases and 3 bases respectively, with 7 bases between them. This CDR3 contains 13 residues. The sequence was obtained from an adult in good health. The sequencing used peripheral blood, collected on day 0 of AZD1222 vaccination. J is TRBJ1-3 and V is TRBV9, with no clear D. DNA for the CDR3: TGTGCCAGCAGCGACGCCCATGGAAACACCATATATTTT. This encodes CASSDAHGNTIYF.